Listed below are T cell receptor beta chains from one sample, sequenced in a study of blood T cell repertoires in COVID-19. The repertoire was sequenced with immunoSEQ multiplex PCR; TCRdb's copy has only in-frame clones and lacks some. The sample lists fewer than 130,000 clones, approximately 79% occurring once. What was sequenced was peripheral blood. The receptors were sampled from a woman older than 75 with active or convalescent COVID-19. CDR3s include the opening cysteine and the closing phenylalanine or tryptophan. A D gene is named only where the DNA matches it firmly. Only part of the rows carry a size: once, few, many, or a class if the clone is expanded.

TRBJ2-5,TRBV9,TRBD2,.,CASSASGRSGETQYF,TGTGCCAGCAGCGCTAGCGGGAGGAGCGGAGAGACCCAGTACTTC
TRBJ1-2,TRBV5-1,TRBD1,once,CASSRDSRMGHNYGYTF,TGCGCCAGCAGTCGGGACAGTCGTATGGGCCACAACTATGGCTACACCTTC
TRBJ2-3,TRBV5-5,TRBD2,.,CASSRLAGVTDTQYF,TGTGCCAGCAGCCGACTAGCGGGAGTCACAGATACGCAGTATTTT
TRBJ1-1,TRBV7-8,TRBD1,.,CASSFLDRGNTEAFF,TGTGCCAGCAGCTTCTTGGACAGGGGGAACACTGAAGCTTTCTTT
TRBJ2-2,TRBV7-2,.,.,CASSTWGDTGELFF,TGTGCCAGCAGCACCTGGGGCGACACCGGGGAGCTGTTTTTT
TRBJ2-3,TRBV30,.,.,CAWSVGGSDTQYF,TGTGCCTGGAGTGTAGGCGGCAGTGATACGCAGTATTTT
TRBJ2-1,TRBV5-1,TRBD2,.,CASTGGLTLASYNEQFF,TGCGCCAGCACGGGAGGCTTAACCTTAGCCTCCTACAATGAGCAGTTCTTC
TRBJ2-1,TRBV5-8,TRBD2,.,CASSTGLAGDYNEQFF,TGTGCCAGCAGCACCGGACTAGCGGGAGACTACAATGAGCAGTTCTTC
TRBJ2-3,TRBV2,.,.,CASGGRRGTDTQYF,TGTGCCAGCGGCGGACGACGCGGGACAGATACGCAGTATTTT
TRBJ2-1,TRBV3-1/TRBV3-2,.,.,CASSPLGRMSNEQFF,TGTGCCAGCAGCCCCTTGGGGAGGATGAGTAATGAGCAGTTCTTC
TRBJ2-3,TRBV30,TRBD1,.,CAWSGDRGWNTQYF,TGTGCCTGGAGTGGGGACAGGGGGTGGAATACGCAGTATTTT
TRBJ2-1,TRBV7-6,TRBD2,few,CASSFLGGSYNEQFF,TGTGCCAGCAGCTTTTTAGGCGGGAGCTACAATGAGCAGTTCTTC
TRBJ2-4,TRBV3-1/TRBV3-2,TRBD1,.,CASSQGTGPKNIQYF,TGTGCCAGCAGCCAAGGGACAGGGCCTAAAAACATTCAGTACTTC
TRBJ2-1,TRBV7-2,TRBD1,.,CASSSYLGRQGAYNEQFF,TGTGCCAGCAGCTCCTACTTGGGTCGACAGGGGGCCTACAATGAGCAGTTCTTC
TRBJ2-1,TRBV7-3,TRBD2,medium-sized,CASSLGTSSYNEQFF,TGTGCCAGCAGCTTAGGGACTAGCTCCTACAATGAGCAGTTCTTC
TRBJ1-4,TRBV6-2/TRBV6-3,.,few,CASSSGGTNEKLFF,TGTGCCAGCAGTTCGGGGGGAACTAATGAAAAACTGTTTTTT
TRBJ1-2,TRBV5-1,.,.,CASKLQVSNYGYTF,TGCGCCAGCAAACTCCAGGTTTCTAACTATGGCTACACCTTC
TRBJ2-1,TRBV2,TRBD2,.,CASSTGTSGRLGKNEQFF,TGTGCCAGCAGTACCGGGACTAGCGGGAGGTTGGGGAAAAATGAGCAGTTCTTC
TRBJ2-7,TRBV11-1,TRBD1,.,CASSRTGVVYEQYF,TGTGCCAGCAGTCGAACAGGGGTGGTTTACGAGCAGTACTTC
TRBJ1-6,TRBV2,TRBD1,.,CASSEGTGVSSLHF,TGTGCCAGCAGTGAAGGGACAGGGGTTTCTTCCCTCCACTTT
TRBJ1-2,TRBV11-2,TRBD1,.,CASSFLNRGYGYTF,TGTGCCAGCAGCTTTTTAAACAGGGGCTATGGCTACACCTTC
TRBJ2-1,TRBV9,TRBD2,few,CASSDETSDQFF,TGTGCCAGCAGCGACGAGACTAGCGATCAGTTCTTC
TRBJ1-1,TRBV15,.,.,CATSRNTEAFF,TGTGCCACCAGCAGGAACACCGAAGCTTTCTTT
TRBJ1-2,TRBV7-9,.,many,CASSSSWGRQAPINYGYTF,TGTGCCAGCAGCTCGTCGTGGGGAAGACAGGCCCCCATTAACTATGGCTACACCTTC
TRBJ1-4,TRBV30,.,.,CAWRGQGYEKLFF,TGTGCCTGGAGAGGGCAGGGATATGAAAAACTGTTTTTT
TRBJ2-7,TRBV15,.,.,CATSRDVARTYEQYF,TGTGCCACCAGCAGAGATGTAGCCAGAACCTACGAGCAGTACTTC
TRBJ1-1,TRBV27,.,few,CASSLLHIGGVNTEAFF,TGTGCCAGCAGTTTATTACATATTGGAGGGGTGAACACTGAAGCTTTCTTT
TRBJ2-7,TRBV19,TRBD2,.,CASSETSGSGEQYF,TGTGCCAGTAGTGAGACCAGCGGGAGCGGTGAGCAGTACTTC
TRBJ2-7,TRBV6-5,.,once,CASSRDSTGYEQYF,TGTGCCAGCAGTCGGGACTCTACGGGATACGAGCAGTACTTC
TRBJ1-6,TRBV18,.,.,CASSPSGGNSPLHF,TGTGCCAGCTCACCATCAGGTGGAAATTCACCCCTCCACTTT
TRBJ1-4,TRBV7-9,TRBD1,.,CASTQRQGATNEKLFF,TGTGCCAGCACCCAGAGACAGGGAGCAACTAATGAAAAACTGTTTTTT
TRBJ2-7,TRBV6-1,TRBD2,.,CASSEALRDSGSTYEQYF,TGTGCCAGCAGTGAAGCGCTTCGGGATAGCGGGAGTACCTACGAGCAGTACTTC
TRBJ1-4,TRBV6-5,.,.,CASSYGGPEKLFF,TGTGCCAGCAGTTACGGCGGGCCCGAAAAACTGTTTTTT
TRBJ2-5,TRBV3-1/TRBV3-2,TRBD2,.,CASRRTGLGRETQYF,TGTGCCAGCAGGAGAACGGGACTAGGGAGGGAGACCCAGTACTTC
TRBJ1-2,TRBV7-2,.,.,CASSRMTGTSYGYTF,TGTGCCAGCAGCAGAATGACAGGAACTTCCTATGGCTACACCTTC